The present T cell receptor beta chain was sequenced within a study of OX40 agonist ivuxolimab in advanced cancers. A note on the overall study: Ivuxolimab was a fully human IgG2 agonistic monoclonal antibody targeting the costimulatory receptor OX40 (CD134). Patients were allowed to have had prior anti-PD-1, anti-PD-L1 or anti-CTLA-4 therapy, and roughly 40% of the dose-escalation patients had been treated with checkpoint inhibitors. Intravenous ivuxolimab was administered to patients every 2 weeks at six dose levels: 0.01, 0.1, 0.3, 1.5, 3 and 10 mg/kg. The paper describes the monotherapy dose-escalation part (N ≈ 50 patients) of the phase I trial of ivuxolimab. Of the 50 to 55 dose-escalation patients, hepatocellular carcinoma was present in some 19, melanoma in approximately 15, renal cell carcinoma in 9 and head and neck cancer in 9. Peripheral TCRbeta sequencing was intended to test whether TCR sequence diversity was altered and clonal T-cell expansion was caused by ivuxolimab. A male proportion of around 81% and a mean age of about 60 years, ranging from roughly 23 to 80, were recorded for the dose-escalation cohort. Three dose-escalation patients achieved partial responses, one with hepatocellular carcinoma and two with cutaneous melanoma. General findings and caveats noted by the study authors: In partial responders in the 0.1-3.0 mg/kg groups, normalized peripheral clonal expansion was found to be among the lowest, especially among CD8+ T cells. The antigen specificity of the peripheral T cells that underwent clonal expansion was not determined. After ivuxolimab, expanded clones were on average more numerous among CD8+ T cells than among CD4+ T cells. At doses of 0.1 to 3.0 mg/kg, clonal expansion of both CD4+ and CD8+ T cells in blood was seen between baseline and week 6. Low levels of normalized T-cell clonal expansion were also seen in some nonresponding patients.

To sequence the TCRbeta CDR3 region, genomic DNA was isolated from the sorted cells. The immunoSEQ Assay was used for sequencing of TCRbeta CDR3 regions. Not all clones reach the TCRdb copy of this immuneACCESS table, which keeps in-frame sequences only. Checked studies attribute under half of the gap to unresolved V genes and leave the rest unexplained. Here the sample has nearly 90,000 clones; 87% occur a single time. In total, the top ten clones hold about 1.5% of the sample. Patients with a history of autoimmune disease or receiving systemic immunosuppression were excluded from the trial. Peripheral blood for TCR sequencing was drawn from every dose cohort at baseline, at cycle 4 day 1 and at cycle 7 day 1. The samples were drawn from a first-in-human, open-label, multicenter phase I dose-escalation trial of ivuxolimab. Adults with locally advanced or metastatic head and neck squamous cell, hepatocellular, melanoma or renal cell carcinoma were enrolled in the trial. Before TCR sequencing, CD4+ and CD8+ T cells were separately sorted from peripheral blood.

Spanning cysteine to phenylalanine, the CDR3 consists of 15 amino acids. The CDR3 DNA has 45 bases and is translated from base 1. V lost 2 bases and J lost 8 bases; the stretch between them is 18 bases long. Sequences LNHDA (CDR1) and SQIVND (CDR2) are obtained from the germline V gene (reference sequence). Regarding this clone: Its specific antigen is unknown. Base qualities were left out, and no much larger clone turns up one base away.

The chain joins TRBV19 to TRBJ1-2; perhaps TRBD1 is the D gene, with 5 bases matching. Sequenced material: CD4+ or CD8+ T cells sorted from blood, taken in a trial of the OX40 agonist ivuxolimab. The source of this sequence is an adult with an advanced solid tumor such as melanoma, head and neck, liver or kidney cancer. The sequenced DNA is TGTGCCAGTAGTATATCATCCCCAGGGAAAGGGGGCTACACCTTC. It is translated as CASSISSPGKGGYTF. This CDR3, with the reference TRBV19 and TRBJ1-2 proteins standing in past its ends, gives the full variable domain DGGITQSPKYLFRKEGQNVTLSCEQNLNHDAMYWYRQDPGQGLRLIYYSQIVNDFQKGDIAEGYSVSREKKESFPLTVTSAQKNPTAFYLCASSISSPGKGGYTFGSGTRLTVV.